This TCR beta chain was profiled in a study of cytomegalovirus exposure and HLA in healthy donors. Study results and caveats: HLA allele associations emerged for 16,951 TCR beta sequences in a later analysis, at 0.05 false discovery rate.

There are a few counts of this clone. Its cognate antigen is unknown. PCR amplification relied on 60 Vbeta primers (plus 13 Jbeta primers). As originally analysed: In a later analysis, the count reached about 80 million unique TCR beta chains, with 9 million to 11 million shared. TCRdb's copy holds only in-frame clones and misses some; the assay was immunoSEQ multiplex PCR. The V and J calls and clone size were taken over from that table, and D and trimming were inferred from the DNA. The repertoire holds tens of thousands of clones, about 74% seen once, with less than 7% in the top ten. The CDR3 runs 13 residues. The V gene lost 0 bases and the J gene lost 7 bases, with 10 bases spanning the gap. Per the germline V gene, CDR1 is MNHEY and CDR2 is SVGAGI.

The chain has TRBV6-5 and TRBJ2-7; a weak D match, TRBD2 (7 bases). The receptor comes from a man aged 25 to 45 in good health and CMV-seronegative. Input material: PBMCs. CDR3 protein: CASSYSGRGEQYF. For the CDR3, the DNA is TGTGCCAGCAGTTACTCGGGGAGGGGGGAGCAGTACTTC.